The 10 T cell receptor beta chains in this list originate from one sample, sequenced in a study of T cells in Graves' hyperthyroidism and ophthalmopathy. Researchers amplified the TCR beta CDR3 regions from RNA transcripts. During a first-round RT-PCR of the TCR CDR3, the HTBI primer set was used. TCRdb called the multiplex PCR reads again in MiXCR, with one record for every CDR3 protein. There are hundreds of thousands of distinct CDR3 sequences in the sample; 35% to 45% occur only once, and over 8% lies in the top ten. The sample comprised blood. These receptors were taken from a man aged 18-30 years with Graves' hyperthyroidism.

Details on this clonotype: Possible read error: a much larger clone is one base away. The CDR3: CAGSQRTRGYSNQPQHF. Written as DNA, the CDR3 is TGTGCCGGCAGCCAGCGGACAAGGGGATATAGCAATCAGCCCCAGCATTTT. This chain joins TRBV7-8 and TRBJ1-5; weak D call: TRBD1 (5 bases). Looked up from germline, CDR1 is SGHVS and CDR2 is FQNEAQ. The CDR3 contains 17 residues.

This clonotype was seen only a few times. V usage is TRBV7-2 and J usage is TRBJ1-3, with D possibly being TRBD1 (5 bases). The ends were cut back, 3 bases at V and 3 bases at J, with 12 bases in the middle. This CDR3 comprises 15 residues. The germline gives CDR1 SGHTA, CDR2 FQGNSA. The CDR3 is CASSFGAQGGNTIYF. In DNA form, the CDR3 reads TGTGCCAGCAGCTTCGGGGCCCAGGGTGGAAACACCATATATTTT.

This chain links TRBV5-4 with TRBJ1-5; D perhaps matches TRBD1 (6 bases). CDR3 length equals 14 residues. Trimming removed 0 bases at V and 7 bases at J, with 11 bases between. Germline V CDR1 and CDR2: SGHNT, YYREEE (reference sequence). The CDR3 sequence is CASSLDQGMQPQHF. Here the CDR3 DNA reads TGTGCCAGCAGCTTGGATCAGGGGATGCAGCCCCAGCATTTT.

The V gene is TRBV5-1, the J gene TRBJ2-7; D is ambiguous. Trimming took 0 bases from V and 4 from J, leaving 14 bases between them. The CDR3 spans 15 residues. From germline, CDR1 is SGHRS and CDR2 YFSETQ. In DNA form, the CDR3 reads TGCGCCAGCAGCTTGGGTACAGTAAGAGAGTACGAGCAGTACTTC. Translation gives CASSLGTVREYEQYF.

In this sample, this clonotype turned up many times. The chain is built from TRBV11-2 and TRBJ2-7; 10 nucleotides align to TRBD2. V shed 4 bases, J shed 3 bases, and the junction held 3 bases outside the gene matches. The V gene's germline CDR1 is SGHAT and CDR2 FQNNGV. CDR3 size: 14 residues. CDR3 region: CASSSWTSGYEQYF. In nucleotides, the CDR3 is TGTGCCAGCAGCTCGTGGACTAGCGGCTACGAGCAGTACTTC.

The V gene is TRBV19, the J gene TRBJ1-6; D is ambiguous. This CDR3 has 15 amino acids. V was shortened by 6 bases and J by 3 bases, with 12 bases between the two germline ends. In germline, CDR1 is LNHDA, CDR2 SQIVND (reference sequence). CDR3 protein: CASRESVVYNSPLHF. Here the CDR3 DNA reads TGTGCCAGTAGAGAATCGGTTGTCTATAATTCACCCCTCCACTTT.

The chain carries TRBV29-1 and TRBJ1-3; D gene unclear. CDR3 size: 15 residues. Looked up from germline, CDR1 is SQVTM and CDR2 is ANQGSEA. V was cut by 4 bases and J by 0 bases, with 13 bases left in between. CDR3 sequence (DNA): TGCAGCGTTGGGAGGGAAACCGACTCTGGAAACACCATATATTTT. Encoded protein: CSVGRETDSGNTIYF.

This clonotype was counted at least ten times. This sequence joins TRBV10-3 and TRBJ2-7, with 7 bases matching TRBD1. V shed 4 bases and J 1 base; nucleotides not matched to a gene: 1. Germline V lookup: CDR1 ENHRY, CDR2 SYGVKD. The CDR3 loop spans 13 amino acids. CDR3 sequence (DNA): TGTGCCATCAGTGGGGGACAGTCCTACGAGCAGTACTTC. This translates into CAISGGQSYEQYF.

The rearrangement uses TRBV20-1 and TRBJ2-5, with D perhaps given as TRBD1 or TRBD2 (5 bases each). Trimming left V 5 bases short and J 4 bases short, with 17 bases between. Looked up from germline, CDR1 is DFQATT and CDR2 is SNEGSKA (reference sequence). CDR3 length equals 14 residues. CDR3 region: CSAPNRGEGETQYF. CDR3 DNA: TGCAGTGCTCCGAATAGGGGTGAGGGAGAGACCCAGTACTTC.

The rearrangement links TRBV19 to TRBJ2-5; 8 nucleotides line up with TRBD1. This CDR3 comprises 14 residues. Trimming removed 4 bases from V and 5 bases from J; junction bases left unmatched: 6. From germline, CDR1 is LNHDA and CDR2 SQIVND (reference sequence). CDR3 amino acids: CASSTTGAWETQYF. For the CDR3, the DNA is TGTGCCAGTAGTACGACAGGGGCTTGGGAGACCCAGTACTTC.